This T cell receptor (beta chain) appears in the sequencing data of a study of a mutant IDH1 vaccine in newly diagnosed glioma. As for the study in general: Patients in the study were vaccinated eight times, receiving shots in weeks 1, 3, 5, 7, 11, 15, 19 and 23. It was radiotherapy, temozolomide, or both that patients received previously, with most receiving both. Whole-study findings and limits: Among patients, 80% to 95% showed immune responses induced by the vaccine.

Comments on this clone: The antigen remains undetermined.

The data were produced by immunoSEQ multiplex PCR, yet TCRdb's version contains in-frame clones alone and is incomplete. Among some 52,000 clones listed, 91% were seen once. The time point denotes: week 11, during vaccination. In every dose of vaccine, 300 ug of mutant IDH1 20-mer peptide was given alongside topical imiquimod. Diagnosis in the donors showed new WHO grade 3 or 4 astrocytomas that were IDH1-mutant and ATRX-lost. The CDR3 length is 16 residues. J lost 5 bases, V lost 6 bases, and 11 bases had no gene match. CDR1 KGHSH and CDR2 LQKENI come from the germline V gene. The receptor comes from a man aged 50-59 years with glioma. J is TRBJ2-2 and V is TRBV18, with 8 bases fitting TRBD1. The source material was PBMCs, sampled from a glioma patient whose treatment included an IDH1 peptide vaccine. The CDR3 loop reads CASSRAGGVRTGELFF. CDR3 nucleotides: TGTGCCAGCTCGCGGGCAGGGGGCGTAAGGACCGGGGAGCTGTTTTTT.